The sequence of this T cell receptor (beta chain) was determined in a study of blood T cell repertoires in COVID-19. The table came from immunoSEQ multiplex PCR; TCRdb's copy has only in-frame clones and leaves some out. The sample yields some 38,000 clones, 74% seen once. Germline values: CDR1 SGHTA, CDR2 FQGTGA. The CDR3 is made up of 15 amino acids. Trimming took 5 bases from V and 2 from J; bases not matched to a gene: 6. The chain links TRBV7-3 to TRBJ2-7; 10 bases align to TRBD1. The TCR was taken from a man aged 70 or older with COVID-19, enrolled during active disease. The sequencing input was peripheral blood. CDR3 DNA: TGTGCCAGCAGCCCTTCCGGGACAGGGGCCTACGAGCAGTACTTC. The encoded protein is CASSPSGTGAYEQYF.